A single sample gave rise to the 16 T cell receptor beta chains below, sequenced in a study of T cell repertoires in cytomegalovirus infection. The antigens these receptors bind are not known. TCRdb used MiXCR to reprocess the reads, holding one entry per CDR3 protein. The data show 100,000 or so distinct CDR3 sequences, 35% to 50% seen once. The sample consisted of CD8+ T cells from cultured PBMCs, taken from culture after CMV antigen stimulation. These receptors were taken from a human donor in good health (CMV status not recorded). Some clones in this sample may be carry-over from other donors' samples.

V is TRBV5-6 and J is TRBJ2-1, with D possibly matching TRBD1 (5 bases). Germline-derived CDR1 and CDR2 are SGHDT and YYEEEE. V was trimmed by 0 bases and J by 3 bases, leaving 13 bases between them. CDR3 length: 16 amino acids. CDR3 sequence reads: CASSLARQGDYNEQFF. The CDR3 DNA sequence: TGTGCCAGCAGCTTGGCCCGGCAGGGCGACTACAATGAGCAGTTCTTC.

The rearrangement links TRBV13 to TRBJ1-2; weak D call: TRBD1 (6 bases). CDR3 size: 15 residues. Germline CDR1 is PRHDT and CDR2 is FYEKMQ (reference sequence). The ends were cut back, 5 bases at V and 6 bases at J, with 19 bases in the middle. The CDR3 bases are TGTGCCAGCAGCCTCTCAGGGGTAGCGGAGGATGGCTACACCTTC. This gives the protein CASSLSGVAEDGYTF.

V is TRBV10-3 and J is TRBJ2-3; possibly TRBD2 for D (5 bases). The ends were cut back, 8 bases at V and 6 bases at J, with 18 bases in the middle. The CDR3 runs 14 residues. CDR1 ENHRY and CDR2 SYGVKD come from the germline V gene. The CDR3 sequence: CAIQALSGTDTQYF. In DNA, the CDR3 is TGTGCCATCCAGGCCCTTTCGGGAACCGATACGCAGTATTTT.

This clonotype occurred many times. This rearrangement joins TRBV12-3 or TRBV12-4 to TRBJ2-1, with 7 bases identical to TRBD1. With V trimmed by 6 bases and J by 2 bases, 4 bases remained unmatched. This CDR3 spans 14 amino acids. CDR3 protein: CASRETGTYNEQFF. The DNA of the CDR3 is TGTGCCAGCAGGGAGACAGGGACCTACAATGAGCAGTTCTTC.

The CDR3 reads CASWGQGSRKTDTQYF. The CDR3 nucleotides are TGTGCCAGCTGGGGACAGGGGAGTCGGAAAACAGATACGCAGTATTTT. The chain couples TRBV5-8 to TRBJ2-3; TRBD1 matches 10 bases. CDR1 is SGHTS and CDR2 is YDEGEE in the germline V gene. The length of the CDR3 is 16 residues. V dropped 7 bases and J dropped 3; count of bases not matched to a gene: 11.

The chain recombines TRBV19 with TRBJ2-6, with TRBD1 as a possible D gene (5 bases). Trimming took 5 bases from V and 0 from J, leaving 14 bases between them. The germline V gene has CDR1 LNHDA and CDR2 SQIVND (reference sequence). There are 17 residues in the CDR3. Here the CDR3 DNA reads TGTGCCAGTAGTCTGGACATCGTTTTCTCTGGGGCCAACGTCCTGACTTTC. Protein product: CASSLDIVFSGANVLTF.

This clonotype was recorded many times. V gene TRBV27 combines with J gene TRBJ2-2, with D uncertain. This CDR3 has 12 amino acids. Germline-derived CDR1 and CDR2 are MNHEY and SMNVEV (reference sequence). V was cut by 3 bases and J by 6 bases, with 5 bases left in between. CDR3 loop: CASSFVPGELFF. DNA for the CDR3: TGTGCCAGCAGTTTTGTTCCCGGGGAGCTGTTTTTT.

The chain combines TRBV19 with TRBJ1-5; no definite D call. V lost 6 bases and J 4 bases, leaving 7 bases between the germline ends. The CDR3 loop spans 12 amino acids. CDR1 and CDR2 from the germline V gene are LNHDA and SQIVND (reference sequence). The CDR3 bases are TGTGCCAGTAGGACTGGGAATCAGCCCCAGCATTTT. It is translated as CASRTGNQPQHF.

This clonotype was observed at least ten times. The chain employs TRBV19 and TRBJ2-7; 7 nucleotides match TRBD2. J gave up 2 bases and V 4 bases, and 8 bases lay outside the gene matches. Germline V gene data show CDR1 as LNHDA and CDR2 as SQIVND (reference sequence). This CDR3 is built from 15 residues. The CDR3 sequence: CASSTQAGNPYEQYF. CDR3 sequence (DNA): TGTGCCAGTAGTACTCAAGCGGGGAACCCCTACGAGCAGTACTTC.

The genes are TRBV4-1 and TRBJ2-3, with unresolved D. The CDR3 extends over 14 amino acids. Looked up from germline, CDR1 is MGHRA and CDR2 is YSYEKL. The ends were cut back, 3 bases at V and 4 bases at J, with 11 bases in the middle. The CDR3 DNA reads TGCGCCAGCAGCCACCTCGCCGAGTCAGATACGCAGTATTTT. It yields the protein CASSHLAESDTQYF.

This clonotype has a handful of counts. The genes are TRBV7-9 and TRBJ2-5; D may be TRBD2 (5 bases). Germline lookup yields CDR1 SEHNR and CDR2 FQNEAQ (reference sequence). CDR3 length: 14 residues. V gave up 3 bases and J gave up 6 bases, with 14 bases separating them. In nucleotides, the CDR3 is TGTGCCAGCAGCTTCGGGGAAGGGAGAAAGACCCAGTACTTC. Its protein is CASSFGEGRKTQYF.

V and J are TRBV12-3 or TRBV12-4 and TRBJ1-5, with D perhaps TRBD1 (5 bases). V lost 3 bases, J lost 7 bases, and 19 bases lay in between. The CDR3 length is 16 residues. CDR3 loop: CASSFSRTRREQPQHF. The DNA of the CDR3 is TGTGCCAGCAGTTTTTCCCGGACAAGGCGGGAGCAGCCCCAGCATTTT.

This clonotype has just a few counts. The genes are TRBV27 and TRBJ1-2; unclear D gene. Germline V lookup: CDR1 MNHEY, CDR2 SMNVEV (reference sequence). This CDR3 has 13 residues. The V end was cut by 2 bases, the J end by 1 base, with 5 bases between. In nucleotides, the CDR3 is TGTGCCAGCAGTTTAGGCGGTAACTATGGCTACACCTTC. This gives the protein CASSLGGNYGYTF.

The gene calls are TRBV7-2 and TRBJ1-1; weak D call: TRBD1 (5 bases). V lost 5 bases and J lost 2, with 18 bases in between. The CDR3 sequence is 16 residues long. Germline V gene data show CDR1 as SGHTA and CDR2 as FQGNSA. The CDR3 nucleotides are TGTGCCAGCAGCCCCAGGGCGGGAATTTTTAACACTGAAGCTTTCTTT. The encoded protein is CASSPRAGIFNTEAFF.

Points on this clonotype: At one boundary the junction diverges from the germline segment, which might be a read error. The rearrangement links TRBV11-2 to TRBJ1-4, with D tentatively TRBD1 (6 bases). CDR3 length: 13 residues. Germline CDR1 reads SGHAT; CDR2 reads FQNNGV. For the CDR3, the DNA is TGTGCCAGCAGCTTAGCTGGGACAATGGAACTGCTTTTT. Translation gives CASSLAGTMELLF.

This clonotype showed up just a few times. The CDR3 protein is CASSWTGVPTDTQYF. The CDR3 DNA sequence: TGTGCCAGCAGTTGGACAGGGGTCCCCACAGATACGCAGTATTTT. The rearrangement joins TRBV12-3 or TRBV12-4 to TRBJ2-3; 9 nucleotides match TRBD1. This CDR3 is built from 15 residues. Unmatched junction bases numbered 4, after V lost 4 bases and J lost 2 bases.